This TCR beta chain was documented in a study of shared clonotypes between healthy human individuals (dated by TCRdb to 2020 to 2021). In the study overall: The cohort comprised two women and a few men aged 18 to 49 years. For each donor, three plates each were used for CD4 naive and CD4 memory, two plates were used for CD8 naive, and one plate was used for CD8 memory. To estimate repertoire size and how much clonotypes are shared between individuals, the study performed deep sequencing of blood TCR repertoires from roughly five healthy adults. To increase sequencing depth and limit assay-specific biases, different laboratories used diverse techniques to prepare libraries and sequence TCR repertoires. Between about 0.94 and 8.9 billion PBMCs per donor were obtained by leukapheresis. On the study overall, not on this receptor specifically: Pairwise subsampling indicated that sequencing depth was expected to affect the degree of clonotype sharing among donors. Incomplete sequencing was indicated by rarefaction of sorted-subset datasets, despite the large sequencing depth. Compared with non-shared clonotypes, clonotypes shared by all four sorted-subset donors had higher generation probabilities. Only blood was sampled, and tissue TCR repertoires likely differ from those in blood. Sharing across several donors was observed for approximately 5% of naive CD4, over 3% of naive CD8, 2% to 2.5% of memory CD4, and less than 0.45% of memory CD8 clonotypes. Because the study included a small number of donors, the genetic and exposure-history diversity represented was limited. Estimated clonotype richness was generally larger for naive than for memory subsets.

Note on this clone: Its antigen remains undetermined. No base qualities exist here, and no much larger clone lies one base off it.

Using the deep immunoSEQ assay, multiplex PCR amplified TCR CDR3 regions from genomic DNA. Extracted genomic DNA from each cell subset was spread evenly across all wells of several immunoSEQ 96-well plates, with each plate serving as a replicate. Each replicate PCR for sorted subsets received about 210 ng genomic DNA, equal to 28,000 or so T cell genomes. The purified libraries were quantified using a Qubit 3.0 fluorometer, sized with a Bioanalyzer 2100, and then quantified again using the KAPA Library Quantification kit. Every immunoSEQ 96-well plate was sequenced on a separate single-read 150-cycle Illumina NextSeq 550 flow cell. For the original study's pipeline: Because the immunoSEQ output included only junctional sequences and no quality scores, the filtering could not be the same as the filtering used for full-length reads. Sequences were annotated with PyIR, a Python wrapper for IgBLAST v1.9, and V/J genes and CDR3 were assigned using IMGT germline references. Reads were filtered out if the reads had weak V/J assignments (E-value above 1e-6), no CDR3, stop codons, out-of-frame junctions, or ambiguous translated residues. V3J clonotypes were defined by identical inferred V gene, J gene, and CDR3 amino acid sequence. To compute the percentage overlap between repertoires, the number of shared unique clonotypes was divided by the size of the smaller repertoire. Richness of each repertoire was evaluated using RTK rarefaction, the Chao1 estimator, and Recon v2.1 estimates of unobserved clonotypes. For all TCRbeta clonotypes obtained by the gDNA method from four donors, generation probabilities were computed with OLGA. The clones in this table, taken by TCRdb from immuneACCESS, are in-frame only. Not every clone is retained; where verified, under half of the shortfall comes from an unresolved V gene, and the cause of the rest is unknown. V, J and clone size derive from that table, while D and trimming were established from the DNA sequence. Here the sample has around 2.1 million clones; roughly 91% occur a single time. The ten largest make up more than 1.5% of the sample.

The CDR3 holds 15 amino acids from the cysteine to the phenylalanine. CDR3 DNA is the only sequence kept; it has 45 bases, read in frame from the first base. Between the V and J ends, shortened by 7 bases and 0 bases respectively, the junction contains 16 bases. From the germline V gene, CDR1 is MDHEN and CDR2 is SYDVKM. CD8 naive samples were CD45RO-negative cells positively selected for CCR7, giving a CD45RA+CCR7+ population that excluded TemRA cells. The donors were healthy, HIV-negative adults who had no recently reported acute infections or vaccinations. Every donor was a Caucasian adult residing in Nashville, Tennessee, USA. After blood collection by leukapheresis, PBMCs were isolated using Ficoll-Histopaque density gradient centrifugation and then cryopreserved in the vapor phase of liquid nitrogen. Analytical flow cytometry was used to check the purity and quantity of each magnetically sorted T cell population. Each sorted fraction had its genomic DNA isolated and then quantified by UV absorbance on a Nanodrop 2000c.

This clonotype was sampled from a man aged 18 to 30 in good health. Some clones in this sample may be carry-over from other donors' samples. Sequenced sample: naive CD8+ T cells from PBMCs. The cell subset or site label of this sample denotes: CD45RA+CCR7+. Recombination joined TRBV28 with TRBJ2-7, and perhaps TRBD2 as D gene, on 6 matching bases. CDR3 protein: CASTDAVGLSYEQYF. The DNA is TGTGCCAGCACTGATGCCGTGGGACTCTCCTACGAGCAGTACTTC. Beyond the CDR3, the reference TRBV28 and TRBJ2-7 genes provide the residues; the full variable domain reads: DVKVTQSSRYLVKRTGEKVFLECVQDMDHENMFWYRQDPGLGLRLIYFSYDVKMKEKGDIPEGYSVSREKKERFSLILESASTNQTSMYLCASTDAVGLSYEQYFGPGTRLTVT.